This entry describes one T cell receptor beta chain. It lacks a known antigen. One base away there is no much larger clone; base qualities are not given. This sample stems from a study of blood T cell repertoires in COVID-19 (dated by TCRdb to 2020 to 2021). Describing the broader study: The collaborator samples originated in the United States, Italy and Spain and spanned the acute and convalescent phases of COVID-19. The prospective study material was composed of cDNA or gDNA derived from T cells, B-cell-depleted T cells, or PBMCs. The repertoires were released in a freely available public database meant as a resource for research on the immune response to SARS-CoV-2. Subjects who had been exposed to COVID-19, were actively infected with it, or had recovered from it provided the deeply sampled blood TCRbeta repertoires that made up the dataset. HLA class I and class II types, where available, came from metadata supplied by the sample provider rather than from assay-based typing. Samples came from the ongoing ImmuneRACE study (first 160 participants) plus 1,254 subjects from 6 global collaborators. Sample metadata almost always included a de-identified subject ID, COVID-19 status, age in years and sex.

Participants in the prospective study were aged roughly 18 to 100 years, lived in under 30 United States geographic areas, and enrolled through a virtual design. Cohort assignment in the prospective study relied on participant-reported clinical history from a screening survey and a study questionnaire. In the prospective study, whole blood, serum and a nasopharyngeal or oropharyngeal swab were collected from each participant by mobile phlebotomists. Additional blood draws and questionnaires over a 2-month period could optionally be provided by prospective study participants. Before DNA extraction, blood samples from the prospective study were shipped at room temperature or frozen. The V end gives up 0 bases and the J end 5 bases, leaving 1 base in the junction not matched to a gene. The cysteine opens and the phenylalanine closes a CDR3 of 16 amino acids. CDR3 DNA only is kept here, 48 bases in frame from base 1. Sequences KGHSH (CDR1) and LQKENI (CDR2) are obtained from the germline V gene.

Here is what the overall study found, with its caveats: The amount of clinical and demographic metadata varied by source and participant and was provided uncurated.

The immunoSEQ Assay, a bias-controlled multiplex PCR, was used to amplify TCRbeta CDR3 regions from genomic DNA. The paper's data handling went like this. Nucleated cell counts per sample were estimated from amplification of reference gene primers within the assay. To quantify the absolute abundance of each unique TCRbeta CDR3 rearrangement, sequence reads were collapsed and filtered. Productive Simpson clonality was computed per sample as the square root of Simpson's diversity index over productive rearrangements. In TCRdb, the immuneACCESS table is reduced to in-frame sequences with V and J assigned. These tables do not hold every clone; where another copy was compared, an unresolved V gene accounts for under half, and the others remain unexplained. The D gene and trimming were derived from the DNA, and the V and J assignments and clone size from that table. Here the sample has tens of thousands of clones; more than 85% occur a single time. The leading ten clones occupy 1% to 1.5% of the sample.

The V gene is TRBV18 and the J gene is TRBJ2-5; 15 bases in the junction line up with TRBD2. The clonotype comes from a woman aged 50 to 60 with acute COVID-19. Sequencing was done on a sample of PBMCs or T cells enriched from blood (not recorded which). The encoded CDR3 is CASSPPGLAGGETQYF. The nucleotides read TGTGCCAGCTCACCACCCGGACTAGCGGGAGGGGAGACCCAGTACTTC.